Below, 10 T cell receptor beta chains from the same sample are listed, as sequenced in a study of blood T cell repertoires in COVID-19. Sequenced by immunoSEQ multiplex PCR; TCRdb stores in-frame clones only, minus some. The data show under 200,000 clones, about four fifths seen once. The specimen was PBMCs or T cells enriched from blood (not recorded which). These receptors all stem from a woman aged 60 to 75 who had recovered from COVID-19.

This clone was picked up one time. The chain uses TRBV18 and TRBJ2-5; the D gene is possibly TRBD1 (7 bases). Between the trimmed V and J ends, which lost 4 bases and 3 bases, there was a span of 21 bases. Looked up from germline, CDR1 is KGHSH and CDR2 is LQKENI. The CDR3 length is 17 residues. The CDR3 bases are TGTGCCAGCTCACAGACGGGACTCCAGGGGGATAAAGAGACCCAGTACTTC. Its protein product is CASSQTGLQGDKETQYF.

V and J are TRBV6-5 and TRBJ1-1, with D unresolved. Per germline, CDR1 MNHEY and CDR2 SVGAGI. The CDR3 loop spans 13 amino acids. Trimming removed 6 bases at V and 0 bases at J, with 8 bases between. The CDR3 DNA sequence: TGTGCCAGCAGCGACTTATTGAACACTGAAGCTTTCTTT. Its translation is CASSDLLNTEAFF.

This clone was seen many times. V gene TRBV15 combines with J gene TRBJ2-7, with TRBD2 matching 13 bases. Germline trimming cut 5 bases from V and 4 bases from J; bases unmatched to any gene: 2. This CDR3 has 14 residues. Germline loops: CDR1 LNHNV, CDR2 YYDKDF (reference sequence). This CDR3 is CATSRTSGGYEQYF. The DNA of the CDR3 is TGTGCCACCAGCCGGACTAGCGGGGGATACGAGCAGTACTTC.

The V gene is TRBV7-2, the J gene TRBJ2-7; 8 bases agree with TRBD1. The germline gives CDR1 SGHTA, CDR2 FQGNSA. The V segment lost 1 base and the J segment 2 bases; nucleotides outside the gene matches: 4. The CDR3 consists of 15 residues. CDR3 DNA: TGTGCCAGCAGCTTAGGGACAGGGATCGCCTACGAGCAGTACTTC. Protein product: CASSLGTGIAYEQYF.

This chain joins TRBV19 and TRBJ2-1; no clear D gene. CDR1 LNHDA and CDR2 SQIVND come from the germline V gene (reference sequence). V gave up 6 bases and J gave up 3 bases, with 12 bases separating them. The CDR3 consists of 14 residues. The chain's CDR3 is CASRDNRGYNEQFF. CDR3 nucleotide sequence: TGTGCCAGTAGAGATAATAGAGGCTACAATGAGCAGTTCTTC.

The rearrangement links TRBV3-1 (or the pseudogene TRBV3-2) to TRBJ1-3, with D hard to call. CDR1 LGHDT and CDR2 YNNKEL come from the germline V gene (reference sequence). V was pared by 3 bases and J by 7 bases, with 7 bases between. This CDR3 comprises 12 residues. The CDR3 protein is CASSHGRNTIYF. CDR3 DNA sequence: TGTGCCAGCAGCCATGGGCGTAACACCATATATTTT.

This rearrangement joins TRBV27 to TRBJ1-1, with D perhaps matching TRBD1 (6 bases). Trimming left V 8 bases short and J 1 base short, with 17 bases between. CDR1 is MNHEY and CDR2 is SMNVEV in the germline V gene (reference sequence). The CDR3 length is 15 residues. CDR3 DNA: TGTGCCAGCTATTTTCGCGGACAGAAGAACACTGAAGCTTTCTTT. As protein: CASYFRGQKNTEAFF.

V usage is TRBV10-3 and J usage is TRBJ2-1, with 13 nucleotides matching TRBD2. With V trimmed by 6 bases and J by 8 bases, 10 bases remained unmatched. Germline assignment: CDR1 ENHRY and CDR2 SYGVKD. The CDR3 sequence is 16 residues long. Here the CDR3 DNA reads TGTGCCATCAGGTCGGACGGGACTAGCGGGGTAGATGAGCAGTTCTTC. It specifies CAIRSDGTSGVDEQFF.

CDR3 bases: TGCAGTGCTAGTGAAGACAGTTTAGCCAAAAACATTCAGTACTTC. Residues: CSASEDSLAKNIQYF. The rearrangement uses TRBV20-1 and TRBJ2-4, with D perhaps TRBD1 (5 bases). Germline V gives CDR1 DFQATT, CDR2 SNEGSKA (reference sequence). Trimming pared 3 bases from V and 0 bases from J, leaving 12 bases between. The CDR3 is made up of 15 amino acids.

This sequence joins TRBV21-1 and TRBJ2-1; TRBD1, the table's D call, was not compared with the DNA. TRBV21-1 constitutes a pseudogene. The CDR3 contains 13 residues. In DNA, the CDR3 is TGTGCCAGCAGCCTGGGACAGGGCTACGAGCAGTTCTTC. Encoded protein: CASSLGQGYEQFF.